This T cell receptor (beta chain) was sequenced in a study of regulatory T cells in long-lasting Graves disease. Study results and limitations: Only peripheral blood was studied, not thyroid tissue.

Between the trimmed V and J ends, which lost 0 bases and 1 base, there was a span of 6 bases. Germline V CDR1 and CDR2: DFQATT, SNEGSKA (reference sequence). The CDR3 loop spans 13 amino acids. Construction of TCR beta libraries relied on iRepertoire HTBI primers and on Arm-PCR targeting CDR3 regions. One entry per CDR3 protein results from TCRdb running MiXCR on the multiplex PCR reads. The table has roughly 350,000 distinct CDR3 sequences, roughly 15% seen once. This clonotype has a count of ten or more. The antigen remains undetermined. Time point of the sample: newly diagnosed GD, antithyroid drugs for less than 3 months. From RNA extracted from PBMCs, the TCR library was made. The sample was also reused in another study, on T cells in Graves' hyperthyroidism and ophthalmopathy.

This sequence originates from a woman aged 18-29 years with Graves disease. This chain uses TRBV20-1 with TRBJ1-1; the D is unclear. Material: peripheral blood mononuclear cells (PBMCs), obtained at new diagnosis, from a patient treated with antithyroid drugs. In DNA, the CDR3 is TGCAGTGCTAGAGATGGAAGGAACACTGAAGCTTTCTTT. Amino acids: CSARDGRNTEAFF.